Sequencing of this T cell receptor gamma chain was carried out in a study of gamma-delta T cells after stem cell transplantation (dated by TCRdb to the mid-2010s). Comment on this clone: Its antigen is currently not known. No base-level quality is on record; no much larger clone is a single base apart.

The CDR3 runs 14 residues from the cysteine to the phenylalanine. Just CDR3 DNA is preserved here, 42 bases in frame from base 1. V has 2 bases trimmed and J has 7 bases trimmed; junction bases matching no gene number 11. Based on the germline V gene, the CDR1 and CDR2 sequences are EGSTGY and YDSYTSSV. The library was prepared using RT-PCR. The run used an Illumina MiSeq. TCRdb reanalyzed the public reads with the CATT caller, and identical DNA sequences were merged afterwards. This sample comprises 3,000 to 3,500 gamma-chain clones, approximately 4.9% of them detected only once. The biggest ten clones account for approximately 21% of the sample.

The sample taken for sequencing was gamma-delta T cells. The chain is assembled from TRGV4 and TRGJ1 or TRGJ2. The receptor was isolated from a human donor. It is not recorded whose cells these are; they may come from a transplant donor. The DNA is as follows: TGTGCCACCTGGGATGCATCCGGAGGGTATAAGAAACTCTTT. This encodes CATWDASGGYKKLF.